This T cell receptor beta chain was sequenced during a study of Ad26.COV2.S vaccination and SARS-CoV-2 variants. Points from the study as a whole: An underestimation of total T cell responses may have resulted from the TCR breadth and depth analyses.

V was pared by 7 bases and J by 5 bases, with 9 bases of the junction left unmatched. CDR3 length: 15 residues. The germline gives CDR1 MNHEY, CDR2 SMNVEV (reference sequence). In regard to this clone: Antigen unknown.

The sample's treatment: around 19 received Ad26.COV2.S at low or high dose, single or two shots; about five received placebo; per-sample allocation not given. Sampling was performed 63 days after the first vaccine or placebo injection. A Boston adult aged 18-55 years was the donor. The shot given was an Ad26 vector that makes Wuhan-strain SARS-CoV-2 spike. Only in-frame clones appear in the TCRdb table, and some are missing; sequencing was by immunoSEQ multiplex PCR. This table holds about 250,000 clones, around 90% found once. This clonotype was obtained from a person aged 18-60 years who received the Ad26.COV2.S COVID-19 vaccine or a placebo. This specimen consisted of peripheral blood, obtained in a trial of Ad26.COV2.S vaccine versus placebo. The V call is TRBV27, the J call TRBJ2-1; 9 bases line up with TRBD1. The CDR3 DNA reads TGTGCCAGCATTTCCGGGACAGGGAGGGACAATGAGCAGTTCTTC. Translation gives CASISGTGRDNEQFF.